A selection of T cell receptor beta chains follows, all from one sample in a study of blood T cell repertoires in COVID-19. Libraries were prepared by immunoSEQ multiplex PCR; TCRdb keeps only in-frame clonotypes and omits some of them. The table records about 240,000 clones, about 81% of them present only once. What was sequenced was peripheral blood. Source of these receptors: a woman in her fifties or sixties with active or convalescent COVID-19. The conserved cysteine and the conserved F or W are not part of the CDR3 here. Each record gives: V gene, J gene, CDR3 length, CDR3 protein.

v_call: TRBV5-4; j_call: TRBJ2-7; cdr3_length: 13; cdr3_aa: ASSNSGHQPYEQY
v_call: TRBV30; j_call: TRBJ1-6; cdr3_length: 15; cdr3_aa: AWSQARQGIHNSPLH
v_call: TRBV9; j_call: TRBJ2-7; cdr3_length: 12; cdr3_aa: ASGHGSGGYEQY
v_call: TRBV2; j_call: TRBJ2-1; cdr3_length: 11; cdr3_aa: ASSVQRYNEQF
v_call: TRBV7-2; j_call: TRBJ1-2; cdr3_length: 12; cdr3_aa: ASSQNPGLGGYT
v_call: TRBV6-5; j_call: TRBJ1-1; cdr3_length: 9; cdr3_aa: ASRGGTEAF
v_call: TRBV12-5; j_call: TRBJ1-1; cdr3_length: 13; cdr3_aa: ASGLVPGVVTEAF
v_call: TRBV29-1; j_call: TRBJ2-1; cdr3_length: 8; cdr3_aa: SVTGEEQF
v_call: TRBV19; j_call: TRBJ1-5; cdr3_length: 13; cdr3_aa: ASSIAQYSNQPQH
v_call: TRBV18; j_call: TRBJ2-1; cdr3_length: 13; cdr3_aa: ASSRSSGGGNEQF
v_call: TRBV2; j_call: TRBJ2-5; cdr3_length: 15; cdr3_aa: ASSKGLAGGRQETQY
v_call: TRBV30; j_call: TRBJ1-6; cdr3_length: 13; cdr3_aa: AWRKAGTEYSPLH
v_call: TRBV28; j_call: TRBJ1-2; cdr3_length: 14; cdr3_aa: ASTQIGRAANYGYT
v_call: TRBV29-1; j_call: TRBJ2-3; cdr3_length: 12; cdr3_aa: SVREGGRTDTQY